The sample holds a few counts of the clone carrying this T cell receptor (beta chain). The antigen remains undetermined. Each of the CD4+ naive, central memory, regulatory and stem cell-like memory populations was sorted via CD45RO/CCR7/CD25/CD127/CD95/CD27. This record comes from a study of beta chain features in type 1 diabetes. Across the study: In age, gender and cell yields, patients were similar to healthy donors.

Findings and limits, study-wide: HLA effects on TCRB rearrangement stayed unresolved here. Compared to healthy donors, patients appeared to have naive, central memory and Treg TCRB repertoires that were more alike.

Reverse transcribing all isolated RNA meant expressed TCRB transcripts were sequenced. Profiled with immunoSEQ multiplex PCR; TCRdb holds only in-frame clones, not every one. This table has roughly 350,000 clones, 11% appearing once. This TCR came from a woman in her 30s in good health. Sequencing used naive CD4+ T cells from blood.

The CDR3 protein is CSVIHSGVGTDTQYF. The CDR3, as DNA: TGCAGCGTGATACATAGCGGAGTCGGCACAGATACGCAGTATTTT. V and J are TRBV29-1 and TRBJ2-3, with D perhaps matching TRBD2 (6 bases). V lost 6 bases to trimming and J lost 1 base, with 17 bases between them. This CDR3 contains 15 residues. CDR1 SQVTM and CDR2 ANQGSEA come from the germline V gene.